This T cell receptor (beta chain) was captured in a study of CD8 T cells in Susac syndrome. Study conclusions and caveats: The study acknowledged a relatively small number of individuals in its TCR sequencing and HLA analysis.

RNA in amounts of roughly 0.5 to 1 ug was reverse transcribed with random hexamers. Multiplex PCR with immunoSEQ amplified the TCR beta CDR3 across 54 Vbeta and 13 Jbeta. TCRdb reprocessed the immunoSEQ multiplex PCR reads via MiXCR and lists one record per CDR3 protein. The data contain 100,000 to 150,000 distinct CDR3 sequences, roughly 80% of them singletons. Concerning this clonotype itself: The target antigen is unknown.

From blood CD8+ and CD4+ T cells, the TCR beta chain was sequenced. Those who served as multiple sclerosis controls were treatment-naive patients with stable or active relapsing-remitting disease. In germline, CDR1 is MNHNS, CDR2 SASEGT. Deletions cut 4 bases from V and 6 bases from J, with 4 bases between. The CDR3 has 11 amino acids. This chain joins TRBV6-1 and TRBJ2-1; no clear D. This receptor was obtained from a human donor with multiple sclerosis. Sequencing was done on a sample of CD8+ T cells from PBMCs. CDR3 sequence reads: CASSGPNEQFF. CDR3 sequence (DNA): TGTGCCAGCAGTGGACCCAATGAGCAGTTCTTC.